The TCR beta chain under discussion was sequenced for a study of CD8 T cells in ankylosing spondylitis. There are a few counts of this clonotype. Its target is not known. TCRdb re-analysed the 5' RACE reads in MiXCR, keeping a single row per CDR3 protein. The sample has fewer than 250,000 distinct CDR3 sequences, about 10% seen once; the top ten hold about a fifth. Study-level points and caveats: Earlier literature documents some of the motif variants in reactive arthritis synovial fluid and blood. Within peripheral blood, clones linked to disease were CD8+ and relatively rare. From matched ankylosing spondylitis synovial fluid, disease-linked clones were reportedly recovered at significantly enriched levels.

CDR1 is DFQATT, CDR2 SNEGSKA, per germline (reference sequence). V was shortened by 1 base and J by 5 bases, with 11 bases between the two germline ends. This CDR3 comprises 13 residues. Sequencing was done on a sample of blood, either unsorted or a sorted T cell fraction (not recorded which). This sequence was found in a male donor with ankylosing spondylitis or in good health (not recorded which). The chain links TRBV20-1 to TRBJ1-1; no firm D call. The CDR3 region has the DNA TGCAGTGCTAGAGCTGGCCTTGGGACTGAAGCTTTCTTT. Protein sequence: CSARAGLGTEAFF.